The 29 T cell receptor beta chains presented below share a single source sample, sequenced in a study of tissue T cells after allogeneic stem cell transplantation. Sequencing used immunoSEQ multiplex PCR; TCRdb keeps in-frame clones, though not all of them. This sample has 7,000 to 8,000 clones, with 65% to 70% found just once. The sequenced sample was blood. All receptors come from a female BALB/c mouse in good health. The mouse line has the MHC haplotype H2-d.

About this clone itself: Germline and genes: mouse. The read falls 1 residue short of the CDR3 end, and the missing part is taken from the germline J gene. The chain uses TRBV5 and TRBJ2-1; TRBD2 matches 10 bases. Trimming cost V 1 base and J 1 base; bases outside gene matches: 1. Germline CDR1 and CDR2: LGHNA and YNLKQL (reference sequence). This CDR3 region has 16 residues. The DNA read from the CDR3 is TGTGCCAGCAGCCAAGGGACTGGGGGAAACTATGCTGAGCAGTTC. Protein: CASSQGTGGNYAEQF. The CDR3 in full is CASSQGTGGNYAEQFF.

Regarding this clone: Mouse germline and gene names are used. The read ends 1 residue early relative to the CDR3; the germline J gene fills the gap. The rearrangement links TRBV19 to TRBJ1-4; 7 bases match TRBD1. The CDR3 totals 15 residues. The trim removed 3 bases at V and 0 bases at J, leaving 2 bases unmatched. CDR1 is FNHDT, CDR2 SITEND, per germline (reference sequence). The covered CDR3 bases are TGTGCCAGCAGTACGGGACAGATTTCCAACGAAAGATTATTT. The encoded protein is CASSTGQISNERLF. The entire CDR3 is CASSTGQISNERLFF. Full variable domain (outside the CDR3, taken from reference TRBV19 and TRBJ1-4): GGIITQTPKFLIGQEGQKLTLKCQQNFNHDTMYWYRQDSGKGLRLIYYSITENDLQKGDLSEGYDASREKKSSFSLTVTSAQKNEMAVFLCASSTGQISNERLFFGHGTKLSVL.

In its sample, this clone was seen a few times. Gene names are the mouse ones. The read falls 1 residue short of the CDR3 end, and the missing part is taken from the germline J gene. The chain combines TRBV13-2 with TRBJ1-3; possible D gene TRBD1, 6 bases. V was pared by 3 bases and J by 0 bases, with 13 bases between. CDR3 length equals 16 residues. CDR1 and CDR2 from the germline V gene are NNHNN and SYGAGS (reference sequence). CDR3 sequence: CASGARRDNSGNTLYF. CDR3 DNA, as far as it was read: TGTGCCAGCGGTGCCCGCCGGGACAATTCTGGAAATACGCTCTAT.

Comment on this clone: Genes and germline are mouse. With the read ending 1 residue before the CDR3 end, the germline J gene is used to fill in that end. The chain couples TRBV5 to TRBJ2-5, with 7 bases fitting TRBD2. The CDR3 spans 13 residues. With V trimmed by 4 bases and J by 4 bases, 2 bases remained unmatched. Germline V gene sequence: CDR1 LGHNA, CDR2 YNLKQL (reference sequence). The CDR3: CASSRWGKDTQYF. The sequenced part of the CDR3 DNA is TGTGCCAGCAGCCGCTGGGGGAAAGACACCCAGTAC.

On this clone: Gene labels here are mouse ones. The CDR3 is cut off 1 residue early in the read; its end comes from the germline J gene. The chain is built from TRBV5 and TRBJ2-1, with 7 positions matching TRBD1. The CDR3 length is 14 residues. The V segment lost 2 bases and the J segment 3 bases; nucleotides outside the gene matches: 1. Germline V CDR1 and CDR2: LGHNA, YNLKQL (reference sequence). The CDR3 DNA, read in part, is TGTGCCAGCAGCCAACGGGACAGCTATGCTGAGCAGTTC. It translates to CASSQRDSYAEQF. The complete CDR3 reads CASSQRDSYAEQFF.

As to this clone: Gene names and germline refer to mouse. The sequenced CDR3 bases are TGTGCCTGGAGCACAGAAATTTCCAACGAAAGATTATTT. It specifies CAWSTEISNERLF. The whole CDR3 region reads CAWSTEISNERLFF. This sequence joins TRBV31 and TRBJ1-4; D call uncertain. Read sequence stops 1 residue before the CDR3 end, and the germline J gene provides the missing end. The V and J ends lost 3 bases and 0 bases respectively, with 8 bases between them. Germline values: CDR1 GKSSPN, CDR2 SITVG. The CDR3 extends over 14 amino acids. Full variable domain (missing parts from reference TRBV31 and TRBJ1-4): AQTIHQWPVAEIKAVGSPLSLGCTIKGKSSPNLYWYWQATGGTLQQLFYSITVGQVESVVQLNLSASRPKDDQFILSTEKLLLSHSGFYLCAWSTEISNERLFFGHGTKLSVL.

Notes on this clone: Gene and germline names: mouse. Sequencing ends 1 residue short of the CDR3 end; the germline J gene provides the rest. The genes are TRBV13-1 and TRBJ1-3, with 8 positions matching TRBD1. CDR3 length: 16 amino acids. Per germline, CDR1 NSHNY and CDR2 SYGAGN. V shed 1 base, J shed 0 bases, and the junction held 3 bases outside the gene matches. The sequenced part of the CDR3 DNA is TGTGCCAGCAGTGATCCGGACAGGGATTCTGGAAATACGCTCTAT. Protein: CASSDPDRDSGNTLY. The whole CDR3 region reads CASSDPDRDSGNTLYF.

In the case of this clone: The gene names given are mouse names. The CDR3 end is not reached by the read, which stops 1 residue before it; the germline J gene fills it in. The chain combines TRBV5 with TRBJ2-2; D might be TRBD1 (6 bases). This CDR3 is built from 16 residues. Trimming removed 0 bases from V and 0 bases from J, with 8 bases in between. The germline V gene has CDR1 LGHNA and CDR2 YNLKQL (reference sequence). The CDR3: CASSQERGSNTGQLYF. The CDR3 bases that were read are TGTGCCAGCAGCCAAGAGAGGGGGTCAAACACCGGGCAGCTCTAC.

Regarding this clone: The gene names here belong to mouse. The read falls 1 residue short of the CDR3 end, and the missing part is taken from the germline J gene. The chain joins TRBV2 to TRBJ2-1; TRBD2 is a possible D gene (6 bases). V was trimmed by 0 bases and J by 3 bases, leaving 9 bases between them. This CDR3 contains 15 residues. Germline V lookup: CDR1 LGHNA, CDR2 YSYQKL. The sequenced part of the CDR3 DNA is TGTGCCAGCAGCCAAGACTCTGGGGTCTATGCTGAGCAGTTC. This encodes CASSQDSGVYAEQF. The full-length CDR3 reads as CASSQDSGVYAEQFF.

This clone occurred a few times. Gene names refer to mouse genes. The read gets to within 1 residue of the CDR3 end, and the germline J gene fills in the rest. The chain links TRBV19 to TRBJ2-7; weak D call: TRBD2 (6 bases). The germline V gene encodes CDR1 FNHDT and CDR2 SITEND (reference sequence). Between the trimmed V and J ends, which lost 5 bases and 4 bases, there was a span of 13 bases. The CDR3 is made up of 13 amino acids. Partial CDR3 DNA: TGTGCCAGCAGCCTCCGGGACTTATATGAACAGTAC. Protein sequence: CASSLRDLYEQY. The full CDR3 reads CASSLRDLYEQYF.

As regards this clone: Gene names follow the mouse nomenclature. The read comes to an end 1 residue before the CDR3 does, leaving the germline J gene to fill in the end. The chain couples TRBV13-3 to TRBJ2-2; D gene ambiguous. The CDR3 totals 16 residues. Deletions cut 3 bases from V and 0 bases from J, with 12 bases between. Germline lookup yields CDR1 NNHDY and CDR2 SYVADS. CDR3 protein: CASSVATKPNTGQLYF. The CDR3 bases that were read are TGTGCCAGCAGTGTGGCGACAAAACCAAACACCGGGCAGCTCTAC.

Concerning this clone: Gene names refer to mouse genes. The CDR3 end falls 1 residue outside the read, so it is completed with the germline J gene. The chain couples TRBV13-2 to TRBJ1-5; maybe TRBD1 (5 bases). Trimming stripped 0 bases from V and 6 bases from J, with 10 bases between. CDR1 and CDR2 from the germline V gene are NNHNN and SYGAGS (reference sequence). The CDR3 loop spans 14 amino acids. The CDR3 bases that were read are TGTGCCAGCGGTGATGCGGGGCAGATCCAGGCTCCGCTT. It encodes CASGDAGQIQAPL. In full, the CDR3 reads CASGDAGQIQAPLF.

As concerns this clone: The germline and genes are mouse ones. The read gets to within 1 residue of the CDR3 end, and the germline J gene fills in the rest. The chain has TRBV13-1 and TRBJ1-1, with 7 bases matching TRBD1. Germline lookup yields CDR1 NSHNY and CDR2 SYGAGN. The CDR3 sequence is 16 residues long. With 0 bases clipped from V and 0 bases from J, the junction kept 5 bases outside the gene matches. The CDR3 region is CASSDERGRTNTEVFF. The sequenced CDR3 bases are TGTGCCAGCAGTGATGAGAGGGGGCGCACAAACACAGAAGTCTTC.

In regard to this clone: Gene names refer to mouse genes. Read data end 1 residue before the CDR3 end; the end is taken from the germline J gene. This chain connects TRBV13-2 to TRBJ2-4; TRBD1 might be the D (5 bases). CDR1 and CDR2 from the germline V gene are NNHNN and SYGAGS (reference sequence). The CDR3 has 15 amino acids. V was shortened by 2 bases and J by 2 bases, with 12 bases between the two germline ends. The CDR3 here is CASGERGSVQNTLYF. The DNA read from the CDR3 is TGTGCCAGCGGTGAGAGGGGTTCCGTTCAAAACACCTTGTAC.

A word on this clone: Mouse gene names and germline throughout. The CDR3 end falls 1 residue outside the read, so it is completed with the germline J gene. The J gene is TRBJ2-3, the V gene TRBV5, with a weak D call TRBD1 (5 bases). Deletions cut 0 bases from V and 2 bases from J, with 9 bases between. Germline loops: CDR1 LGHNA, CDR2 YNLKQL (reference sequence). This CDR3 spans 15 amino acids. CDR3 residues: CASSQDREVAETLYF. The sequenced CDR3 bases are TGTGCCAGCAGCCAAGACAGGGAGGTTGCAGAAACGCTGTAT.

As concerns this clone: Mouse germline and gene names are used. The read falls 1 residue short of the CDR3 end, and the missing part is taken from the germline J gene. This rearrangement joins TRBV13-2 to TRBJ2-4, with 10 bases aligning to TRBD2. The CDR3 extends over 14 amino acids. J lost 4 bases, V lost 5 bases, and 4 bases had no gene match. Germline V CDR1 and CDR2: NNHNN, SYGAGS (reference sequence). The CDR3 DNA, read in part, is TGTGCCAGCGGGGGACTGGGGACCGAAAACACCTTGTAC. Amino acid sequence: CASGGLGTENTLY. The full CDR3 protein reads CASGGLGTENTLYF.

As for this clone: Germline and genes: mouse. The DNA ends 1 residue before the CDR3 does, and the rest of the CDR3 is filled in from the germline J gene. The chain combines TRBV17 with TRBJ1-1, with D possibly TRBD1 on 5 matching bases. Germline V lookup: CDR1 MNHDT, CDR2 YYDKIL. There are 13 residues in the CDR3. Trimming took 3 bases from V and 1 from J, leaving 6 bases between them. The covered CDR3 bases are TGTGCTAGCAGTAGCCAGGGGAACACAGAAGTCTTC. Protein: CASSSQGNTEVF. The whole CDR3 is CASSSQGNTEVFF.

Comments on this clone: Gene and germline names: mouse. The read finishes 1 residue shy of the CDR3 end, and the germline J gene is used to complete it. This rearrangement joins TRBV4 to TRBJ2-7, with 9 nucleotides matching TRBD2. The J segment lost 5 bases and the V segment lost 4 bases, leaving 6 bases of the junction unmatched. Germline V lookup: CDR1 LGHDT, CDR2 YNNKQL (reference sequence). The CDR3 is 14 amino acids. CDR3 DNA, as far as it was read: TGTGCCAGCAGCTCCTTGGGGGGGCGCGATGAACAGTAC. Translation: CASSSLGGRDEQY. The entire CDR3 reads CASSSLGGRDEQYF.

As to this clone: Gene names are mouse gene names. CDR3 sequence reads: CASSIGLGDTQYF. CDR3 DNA, as far as it was read: TGTGCCAGCAGTATAGGACTGGGGGACACCCAGTAC. This rearrangement joins TRBV19 to TRBJ2-5; 8 bases agree with TRBD2. The read ends 1 residue before the CDR3 terminus; that terminus is restored from the germline J gene. Germline lookup yields CDR1 FNHDT and CDR2 SITEND (reference sequence). The CDR3 covers 13 residues. J gave up 6 bases and V 0 bases, and 0 bases lay outside the gene matches. The whole variable domain, remainder taken from reference TRBV19 and TRBJ2-5, is GGIITQTPKFLIGQEGQKLTLKCQQNFNHDTMYWYRQDSGKGLRLIYYSITENDLQKGDLSEGYDASREKKSSFSLTVTSAQKNEMAVFLCASSIGLGDTQYFGPGTRLLVL.

A note on this clone: Here the gene names and germline are mouse. Read coverage stops 1 residue before the CDR3 terminus; the germline J gene supplies the remainder. The genes are TRBV1 and TRBJ1-1; D possibly corresponds to TRBD1 (5 bases). Between the trimmed V and J ends, which lost 3 bases and 0 bases, there was a span of 5 bases. The CDR3 has 13 amino acids. Germline CDR1 reads NSQYPW; CDR2 reads LRSPGD (reference sequence). Partial CDR3 DNA: TGCACCTGCAGTGCGGGACAGAACACAGAAGTCTTC. It translates to CTCSAGQNTEVF. The entire CDR3 protein is CTCSAGQNTEVFF.

Worth noting for this clone: Gene names and germline refer to mouse. Read sequence stops 1 residue before the CDR3 end, and the germline J gene provides the missing end. This sequence joins TRBV13-1 and TRBJ2-3; 9 nucleotides match TRBD2. Germline V lookup: CDR1 NSHNY, CDR2 SYGAGN. The CDR3 has 16 residues. With V trimmed by 2 bases and J by 0 bases, 4 bases remained unmatched. The sequenced part of the CDR3 DNA is TGTGCCAGCAGTGACAGACTGGGGGCTAGTGCAGAAACGCTGTAT. Protein: CASSDRLGASAETLY. From start to end, the CDR3 is CASSDRLGASAETLYF.

To note about this clone: All gene names here are mouse names. The sequence runs out 1 residue before the end of the CDR3; the remainder is reconstructed from the germline J gene. The chain employs TRBV5 and TRBJ2-1; D not certain. The length of the CDR3 is 11 residues. V lost 0 bases, J lost 8 bases, and 2 bases lay in between. CDR1 and CDR2 (germline): LGHNA, YNLKQL (reference sequence). CDR3 bases read: TGTGCCAGCAGCCAAGACTCTGAGCAGTTC. Translation: CASSQDSEQF. The entire CDR3 protein reads CASSQDSEQFF.

With regard to this clone: These gene names are mouse names. With the read ending 1 residue before the CDR3 end, the germline J gene is used to fill in that end. The chain couples TRBV13-1 to TRBJ2-1; 8 nucleotides line up with TRBD2. CDR1 and CDR2 from the germline V gene are NSHNY and SYGAGN. V gave up 0 bases and J gave up 7 bases; unmatched junction bases: 6. The CDR3 consists of 15 residues. CDR3 residues: CASSDDRGGMAEQFF. Partial CDR3 DNA: TGTGCCAGCAGTGATGACCGGGGGGGCATGGCTGAGCAGTTC.

Worth noting for this clone: Gene labels here are mouse ones. The CDR3 end is not reached by the read, which stops 1 residue before it; the germline J gene fills it in. The chain carries TRBV13-1 and TRBJ1-3; the D is unclear. The CDR3 is made up of 16 amino acids. Trimming left V 0 bases short and J 0 bases short, with 10 bases between. The germline V gene has CDR1 NSHNY and CDR2 SYGAGN. The CDR3 loop reads CASSDVGDPSGNTLYF. CDR3 DNA (partial): TGTGCCAGCAGTGATGTTGGGGATCCTTCTGGAAATACGCTCTAT.

Regarding this clone: Gene names are the mouse ones. The CDR3 end is not reached by the read, which stops 1 residue before it; the germline J gene fills it in. This chain joins TRBV19 and TRBJ1-6, with 9 bases aligning to TRBD1. TRBJ1-6 is sorted into the ORF group, with uncertain function. Germline V CDR1 and CDR2: FNHDT, SITEND (reference sequence). The V and J ends lost 5 bases and 8 bases, in that order; junction bases with no gene match: 2. The length of the CDR3 is 13 residues. The CDR3: CASRQGADSPLYF. Partial CDR3 DNA: TGTGCCAGCAGACAGGGGGCCGATTCGCCCCTCTAC.

This clone was counted once. The gene symbols are mouse symbols. Read data end 1 residue before the CDR3 end; the end is taken from the germline J gene. The rearrangement links TRBV13-2 to TRBJ1-1, with TRBD1 matching over 8 bases. CDR1 NNHNN and CDR2 SYGAGS come from the germline V gene (reference sequence). This CDR3 contains 12 residues. Trimming at V came to 2 bases and at J to 7 bases, leaving 1 base not matched to a gene. The part of the CDR3 DNA that was read is TGTGCCAGCGGTGAAACAGGGGGAGAAGTCTTC. Translating it yields CASGETGGEVF. The complete CDR3 protein is CASGETGGEVFF.

This clone was detected only once. All gene names here are mouse names. The read halts 1 residue ahead of the CDR3 end, with the missing end drawn from the germline J gene. This chain uses TRBV2 with TRBJ2-5, with TRBD1 as a possible D gene (6 bases). Germline assignment: CDR1 LGHNA and CDR2 YSYQKL. Trimming pared 4 bases from V and 1 base from J, leaving 9 bases between. The CDR3 spans 14 residues. CDR3 DNA (partial): TGTGCCAGCAGCCCGGGACAACACCAAGACACCCAGTAC. Translation: CASSPGQHQDTQY. The whole CDR3 sequence is CASSPGQHQDTQYF.

Regarding this clone: Genes and germline are mouse. From the germline J gene comes the end of the CDR3, since the read stops 1 residue before it. The chain has TRBV19 and TRBJ2-1, with D tentatively TRBD2 (7 bases). From germline, CDR1 is FNHDT and CDR2 SITEND (reference sequence). With 0 bases removed from V and 6 bases from J, the gap between germline ends came to 10 bases. The CDR3 is made up of 14 amino acids. The part of the CDR3 DNA that was read is TGTGCCAGCAGTATAGGGGGGGCGCGTGCTGAGCAGTTC. This gives the protein CASSIGGARAEQF. The entire CDR3 protein is CASSIGGARAEQFF.

With respect to this clone: Gene names and germline refer to mouse. The read ends 1 residue early relative to the CDR3; the germline J gene fills the gap. The chain carries TRBV1 and TRBJ2-7; no clear D. Germline V gene sequence: CDR1 NSQYPW, CDR2 LRSPGD (reference sequence). The germline V and J ends were trimmed by 1 base and 6 bases, with 7 bases remaining between them. The CDR3 has 12 residues. The sequenced CDR3 bases are TGCACCTGCAGTGCAGGGACGATTGAACAGTAC. Translated: CTCSAGTIEQY. The entire CDR3 sequence reads CTCSAGTIEQYF.